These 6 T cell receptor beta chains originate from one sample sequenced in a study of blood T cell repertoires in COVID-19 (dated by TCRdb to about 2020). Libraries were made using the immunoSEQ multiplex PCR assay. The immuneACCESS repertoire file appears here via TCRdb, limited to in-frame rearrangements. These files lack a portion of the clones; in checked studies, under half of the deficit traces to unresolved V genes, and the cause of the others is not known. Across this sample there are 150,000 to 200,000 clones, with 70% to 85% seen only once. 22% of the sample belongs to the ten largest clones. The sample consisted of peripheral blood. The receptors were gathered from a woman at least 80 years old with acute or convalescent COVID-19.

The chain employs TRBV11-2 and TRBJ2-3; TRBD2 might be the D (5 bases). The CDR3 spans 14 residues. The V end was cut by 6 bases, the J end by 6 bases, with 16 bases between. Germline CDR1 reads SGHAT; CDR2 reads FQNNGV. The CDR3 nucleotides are TGTGCCAGCAGTTCCTCGGGGTACCTCGATACGCAGTATTTT. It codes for CASSSSGYLDTQYF.

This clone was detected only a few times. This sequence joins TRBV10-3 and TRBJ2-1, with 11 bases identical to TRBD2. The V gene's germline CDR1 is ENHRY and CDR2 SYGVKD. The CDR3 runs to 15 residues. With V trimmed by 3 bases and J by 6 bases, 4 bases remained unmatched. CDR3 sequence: CAISESGTSGNEQFF. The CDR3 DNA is TGTGCCATCAGTGAATCCGGGACTAGCGGCAATGAGCAGTTCTTC.

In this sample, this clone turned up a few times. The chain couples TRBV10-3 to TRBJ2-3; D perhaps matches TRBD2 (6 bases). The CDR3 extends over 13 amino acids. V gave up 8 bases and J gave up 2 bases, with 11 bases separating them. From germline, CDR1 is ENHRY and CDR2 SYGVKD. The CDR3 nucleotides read TGTGCCATCGGGGAGGAAAACACAGATACGCAGTATTTT. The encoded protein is CAIGEENTDTQYF.

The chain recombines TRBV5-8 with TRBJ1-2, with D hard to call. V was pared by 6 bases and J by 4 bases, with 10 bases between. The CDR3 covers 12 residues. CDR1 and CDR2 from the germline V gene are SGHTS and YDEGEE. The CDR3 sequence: CASIQMPYGYTF. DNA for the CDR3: TGTGCCAGCATACAGATGCCCTATGGCTACACCTTC.

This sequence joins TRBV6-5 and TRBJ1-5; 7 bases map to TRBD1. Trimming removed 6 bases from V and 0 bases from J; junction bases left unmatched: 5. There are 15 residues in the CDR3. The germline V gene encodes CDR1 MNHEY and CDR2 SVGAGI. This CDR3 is CASSPDRDSNQPQHF. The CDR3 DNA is TGTGCCAGCAGCCCCGACAGGGATAGCAATCAGCCCCAGCATTTT.

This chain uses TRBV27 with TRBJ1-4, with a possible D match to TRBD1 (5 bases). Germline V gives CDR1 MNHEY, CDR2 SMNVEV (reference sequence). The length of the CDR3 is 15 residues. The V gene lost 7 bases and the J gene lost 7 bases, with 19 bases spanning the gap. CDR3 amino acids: CASTKNGGKGEKLFF. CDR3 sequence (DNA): TGTGCCAGCACCAAGAACGGGGGAAAGGGTGAAAAACTGTTTTTT.